These T cell receptor beta chains were read from a single sample in a study of monozygotic twins with inflammatory bowel disease. TCRdb reprocessed the 5' RACE reads and reports one entry per CDR3 protein, with no DNA. This sample's table has roughly 300,000 distinct CDR3 sequences. Sample: blood. These receptors all stem from a human donor with ulcerative colitis or Crohn's disease, or a healthy co-twin of an affected twin (not recorded which). Each CDR3 is given with its conserved first and last residue.

j_call v_call cdr3_aa
TRBJ1-1 TRBV7-2 CASRRGLGNTEAFF
TRBJ2-7 TRBV7-9 CASSRETSSEQYF
TRBJ2-2 TRBV7-2 CASSPLGVTNTGELFF
TRBJ1-5 TRBV18 CASSGQDNQPQHF
TRBJ2-5 TRBV4-3 CASSQGLLLGETQYF
TRBJ2-6 TRBV20-1 CSAWDRFSGANVLTF
TRBJ2-7 TRBV20-1 CSARVSGRGSEQYF
TRBJ1-5 TRBV18 CASSARDRGSGQPQHF
TRBJ1-1 TRBV12-3/TRBV12-4 CASSLVRDREAFF
TRBJ2-7 TRBV19 CASSMDRRGEQYF